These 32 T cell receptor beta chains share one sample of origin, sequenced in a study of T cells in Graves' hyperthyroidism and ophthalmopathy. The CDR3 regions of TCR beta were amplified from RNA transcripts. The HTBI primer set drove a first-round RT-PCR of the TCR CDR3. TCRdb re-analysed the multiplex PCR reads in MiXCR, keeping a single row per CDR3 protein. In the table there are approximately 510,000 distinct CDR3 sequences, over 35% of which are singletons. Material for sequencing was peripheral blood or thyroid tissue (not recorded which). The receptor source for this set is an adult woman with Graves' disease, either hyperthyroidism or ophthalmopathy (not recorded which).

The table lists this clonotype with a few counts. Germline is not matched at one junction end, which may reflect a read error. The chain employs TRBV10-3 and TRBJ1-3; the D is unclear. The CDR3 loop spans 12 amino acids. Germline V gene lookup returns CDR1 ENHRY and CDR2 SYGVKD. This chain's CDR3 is CATKNPGNTIYF. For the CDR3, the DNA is TGTGCCACCAAAAACCCTGGGAACACCATATATTTT.

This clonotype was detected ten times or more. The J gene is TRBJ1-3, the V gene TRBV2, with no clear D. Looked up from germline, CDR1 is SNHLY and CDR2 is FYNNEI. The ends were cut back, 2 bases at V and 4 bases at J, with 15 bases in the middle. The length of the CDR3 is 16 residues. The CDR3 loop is CASSEWSGIVGNTIYF. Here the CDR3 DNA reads TGTGCCAGCAGTGAATGGAGTGGGATCGTGGGAAACACCATATATTTT.

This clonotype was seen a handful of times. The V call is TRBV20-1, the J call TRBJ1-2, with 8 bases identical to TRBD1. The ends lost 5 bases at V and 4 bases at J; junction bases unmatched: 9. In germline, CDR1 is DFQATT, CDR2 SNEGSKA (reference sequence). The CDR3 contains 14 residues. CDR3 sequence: CSAYTRDRFYGYTF. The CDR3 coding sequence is TGCAGTGCTTATACCCGGGACAGGTTCTATGGCTACACCTTC.

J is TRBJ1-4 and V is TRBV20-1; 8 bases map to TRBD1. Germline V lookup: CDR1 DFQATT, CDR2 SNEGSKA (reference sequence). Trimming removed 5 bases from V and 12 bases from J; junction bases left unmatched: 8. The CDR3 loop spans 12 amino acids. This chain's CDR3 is CSALGQEYQLFF. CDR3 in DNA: TGCAGTGCTCTGGGACAGGAGTATCAACTGTTTTTT.

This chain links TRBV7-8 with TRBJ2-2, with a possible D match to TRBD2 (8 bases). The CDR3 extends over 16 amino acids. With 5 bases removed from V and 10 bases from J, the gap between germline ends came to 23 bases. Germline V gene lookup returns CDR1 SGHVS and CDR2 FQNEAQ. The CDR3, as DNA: TGTGCCAGCAGCATCGGACAGGCGGGAGGAAGGGAGGAGCTGTTTTTT. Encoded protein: CASSIGQAGGREELFF. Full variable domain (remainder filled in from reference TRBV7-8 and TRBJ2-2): GAGVSQSPRYKVAKRGQDVALRCDPISGHVSLFWYQQALGQGPEFLTYFQNEAQLDKSGLPSDRFFAERPEGSVSTLKIQRTQQEDSAVYLCASSIGQAGGREELFFGEGSRLTVL.

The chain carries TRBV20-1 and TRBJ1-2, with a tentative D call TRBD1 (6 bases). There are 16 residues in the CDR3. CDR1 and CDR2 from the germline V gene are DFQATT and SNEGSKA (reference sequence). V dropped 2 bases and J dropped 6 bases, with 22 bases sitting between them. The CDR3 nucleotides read TGCAGTGCTAGACGACAGGTGAACACCGGGGACGATGGCTACACCTTC. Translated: CSARRQVNTGDDGYTF.

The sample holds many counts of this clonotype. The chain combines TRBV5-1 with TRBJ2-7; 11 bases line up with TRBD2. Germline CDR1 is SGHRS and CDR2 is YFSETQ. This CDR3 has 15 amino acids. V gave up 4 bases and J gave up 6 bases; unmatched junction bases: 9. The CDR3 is CASSQSSGRLGEQYF. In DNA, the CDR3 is TGCGCCAGCAGCCAATCTAGCGGGAGGTTGGGCGAGCAGTACTTC.

The CDR3 region is CSVEYAGYGYGYTF. CDR3 DNA sequence: TGCAGCGTTGAATATGCTGGGTACGGCTATGGCTACACCTTC. This rearrangement joins TRBV29-1 to TRBJ1-2; no clear D. The V gene's germline CDR1 is SQVTM and CDR2 ANQGSEA. The CDR3 runs 14 residues. V lost 2 bases, J lost 4 bases, and 14 bases lay in between.

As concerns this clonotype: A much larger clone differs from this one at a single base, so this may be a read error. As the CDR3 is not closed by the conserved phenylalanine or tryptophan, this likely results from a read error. CDR3 nucleotide sequence: TGTGCCAGCACCCTTTCGGGGGGCTCTGGCTACACCTCC. This encodes CASTLSGGSGYTS. The gene calls are TRBV6-2 or TRBV6-3 and TRBJ1-2; tentatively, D is TRBD1 (6 bases). This CDR3 region has 13 residues. Deletions cut 7 bases from V and 7 bases from J, with 16 bases between. Germline CDR1 MNHEY, CDR2 SVGEGT.

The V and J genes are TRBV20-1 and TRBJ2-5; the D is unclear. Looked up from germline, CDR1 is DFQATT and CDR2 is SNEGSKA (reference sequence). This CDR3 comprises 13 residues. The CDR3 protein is CSALLPRQETQYF. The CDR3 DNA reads TGCTCCGCCTTACTACCCAGGCAAGAGACCCAGTACTTC.

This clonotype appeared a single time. This chain's CDR3 is CASSISGQGAGEQYF. The CDR3, as DNA: TGTGCCAGTAGTATATCGGGACAGGGGGCCGGGGAGCAGTACTTC. The V gene is TRBV19, the J gene TRBJ2-7; 12 bases map to TRBD1. The junction had 6 bases not matched to a gene; V was cut back by 2 bases and J by 7 bases. CDR3 length: 15 amino acids. CDR1 is LNHDA, CDR2 SQIVND, per germline (reference sequence).

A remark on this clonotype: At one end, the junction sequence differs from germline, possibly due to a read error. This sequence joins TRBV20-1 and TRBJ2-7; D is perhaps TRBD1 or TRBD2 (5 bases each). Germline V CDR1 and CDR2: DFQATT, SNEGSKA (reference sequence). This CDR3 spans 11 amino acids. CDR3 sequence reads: CSASGTGELYF. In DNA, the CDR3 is TGCAGTGCTAGCGGGACCGGGGAGCTGTACTTC.

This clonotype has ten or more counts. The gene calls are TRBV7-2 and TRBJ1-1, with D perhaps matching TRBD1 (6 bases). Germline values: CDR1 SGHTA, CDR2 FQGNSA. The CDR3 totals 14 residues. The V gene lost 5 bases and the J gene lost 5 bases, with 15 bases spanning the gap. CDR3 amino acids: CASSRRAGETEAFF. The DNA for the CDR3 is TGTGCCAGCAGCCGCCGGGCAGGGGAGACTGAAGCTTTCTTT.

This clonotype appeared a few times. CDR3 amino acids: CSARTGTEEIETQYF. The CDR3 DNA follows: TGCAGTGCTCGGACCGGGACCGAGGAGATTGAGACCCAGTACTTC. The rearrangement links TRBV20-1 to TRBJ2-5, with D perhaps being TRBD1 or TRBD2 (5 bases each). Trimming shortened V by 5 bases and J by 5 bases, and 21 bases separated the two germline ends. CDR1 is DFQATT, CDR2 SNEGSKA, per germline (reference sequence). This CDR3 is 15 amino acids long.

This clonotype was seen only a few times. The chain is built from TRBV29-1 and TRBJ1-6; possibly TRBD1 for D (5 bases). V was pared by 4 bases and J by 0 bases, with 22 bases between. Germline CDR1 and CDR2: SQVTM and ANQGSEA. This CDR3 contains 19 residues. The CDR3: CSVVARDGAGSSYNSPLHF. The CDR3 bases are TGCAGCGTTGTAGCCAGGGACGGGGCGGGGAGCTCCTATAATTCACCCCTCCACTTT.

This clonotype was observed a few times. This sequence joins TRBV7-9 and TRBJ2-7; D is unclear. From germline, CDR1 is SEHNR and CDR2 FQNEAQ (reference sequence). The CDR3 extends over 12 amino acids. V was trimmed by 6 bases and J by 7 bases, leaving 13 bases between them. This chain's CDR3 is CASSLSQREQYF. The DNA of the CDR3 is TGTGCCAGCAGTTTATCCCAACGGGAGCAGTACTTC.

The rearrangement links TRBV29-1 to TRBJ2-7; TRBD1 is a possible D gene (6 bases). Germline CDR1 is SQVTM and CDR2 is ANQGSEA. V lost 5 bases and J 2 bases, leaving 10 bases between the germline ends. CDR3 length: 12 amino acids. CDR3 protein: CSVRDNTYEQYF. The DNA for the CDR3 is TGCAGCGTTCGGGACAACACCTACGAGCAGTACTTC.

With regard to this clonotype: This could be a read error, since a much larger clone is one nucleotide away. The chain's CDR3 is CASSPQGNRVCAAFF. For the CDR3, the DNA is TGTGCCAGCAGCCCGCAGGGAAACCGCGTGTGTGCAGCTTTCTTT. The chain uses TRBV12-3 or TRBV12-4 and TRBJ1-1, with D perhaps matching TRBD1 (5 bases). The length of the CDR3 is 15 residues. V lost 6 bases, J lost 10 bases, and 24 bases lay in between.

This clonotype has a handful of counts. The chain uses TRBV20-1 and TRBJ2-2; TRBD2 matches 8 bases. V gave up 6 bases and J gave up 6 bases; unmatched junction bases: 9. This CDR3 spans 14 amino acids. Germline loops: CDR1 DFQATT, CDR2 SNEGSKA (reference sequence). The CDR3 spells CSARQGTSPGELFF. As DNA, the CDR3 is TGCAGTGCCAGACAAGGGACTAGTCCCGGGGAGCTGTTTTTT.

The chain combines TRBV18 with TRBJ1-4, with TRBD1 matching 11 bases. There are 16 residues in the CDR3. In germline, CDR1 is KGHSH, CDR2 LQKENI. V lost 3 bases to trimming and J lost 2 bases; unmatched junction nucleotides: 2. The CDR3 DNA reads TGTGCCAGCTCACCGCGGACAGGGGGCACTAATGAAAAACTGTTTTTT. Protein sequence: CASSPRTGGTNEKLFF. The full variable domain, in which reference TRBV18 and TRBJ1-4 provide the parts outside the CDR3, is NAGVMQNPRHLVRRRGQEARLRCSPMKGHSHVYWYRQLPEEGLKFMVYLQKENIIDESGMPKERFSAEFPKEGPSILRIQQVVRGDSAAYFCASSPRTGGTNEKLFFGSGTQLSVL.

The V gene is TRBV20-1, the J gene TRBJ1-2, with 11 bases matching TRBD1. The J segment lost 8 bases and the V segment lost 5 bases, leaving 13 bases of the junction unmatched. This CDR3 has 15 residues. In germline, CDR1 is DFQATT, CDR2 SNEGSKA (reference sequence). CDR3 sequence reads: CSARTGGEGAGGYTF. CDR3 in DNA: TGCAGTGCTCGGACAGGGGGCGAAGGGGCGGGAGGCTACACCTTC.

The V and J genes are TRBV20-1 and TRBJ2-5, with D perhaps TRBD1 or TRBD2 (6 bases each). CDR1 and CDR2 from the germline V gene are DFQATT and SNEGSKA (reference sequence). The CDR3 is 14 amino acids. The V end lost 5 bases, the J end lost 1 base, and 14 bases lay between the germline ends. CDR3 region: CSADRRGFQETQYF. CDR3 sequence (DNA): TGCAGTGCTGACCGGAGGGGGTTCCAAGAGACCCAGTACTTC.

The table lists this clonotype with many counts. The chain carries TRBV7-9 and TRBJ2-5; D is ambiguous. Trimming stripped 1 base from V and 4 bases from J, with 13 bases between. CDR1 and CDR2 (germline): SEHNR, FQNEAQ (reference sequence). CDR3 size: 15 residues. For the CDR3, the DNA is TGTGCCAGCAGCTTAGTGGGCCGGCGAGGAGAGACCCAGTACTTC. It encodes CASSLVGRRGETQYF.

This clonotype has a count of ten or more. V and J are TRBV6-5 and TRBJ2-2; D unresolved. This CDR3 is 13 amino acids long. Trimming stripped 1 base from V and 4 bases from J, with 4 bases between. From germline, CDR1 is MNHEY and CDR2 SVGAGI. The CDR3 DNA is TGTGCCAGCAGTTACTGGGGCACCGGGGAGCTGTTTTTT. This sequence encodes CASSYWGTGELFF.

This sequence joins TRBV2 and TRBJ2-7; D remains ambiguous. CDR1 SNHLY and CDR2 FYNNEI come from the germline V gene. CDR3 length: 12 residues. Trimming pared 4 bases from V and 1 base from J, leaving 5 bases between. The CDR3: CASSGWSYEQYF. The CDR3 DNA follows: TGTGCCAGCAGTGGATGGTCCTACGAGCAGTACTTC.

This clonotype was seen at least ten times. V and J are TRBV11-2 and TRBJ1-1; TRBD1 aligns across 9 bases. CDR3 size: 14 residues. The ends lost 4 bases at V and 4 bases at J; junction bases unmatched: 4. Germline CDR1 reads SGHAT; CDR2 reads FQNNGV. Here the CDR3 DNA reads TGTGCCAGCAGCTGGGGACAGGGAATCACTGAAGCTTTCTTT. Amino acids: CASSWGQGITEAFF.

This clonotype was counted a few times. The CDR3 protein is CASSLGYVDEQYF. The CDR3, as DNA: TGTGCCAGCAGTCTCGGGTACGTGGACGAGCAGTACTTC. The V and J genes are TRBV7-9 and TRBJ2-7, with D unresolved. Trimming pared 6 bases from V and 5 bases from J, leaving 14 bases between. Germline values: CDR1 SEHNR, CDR2 FQNEAQ (reference sequence). This CDR3 has 13 amino acids.

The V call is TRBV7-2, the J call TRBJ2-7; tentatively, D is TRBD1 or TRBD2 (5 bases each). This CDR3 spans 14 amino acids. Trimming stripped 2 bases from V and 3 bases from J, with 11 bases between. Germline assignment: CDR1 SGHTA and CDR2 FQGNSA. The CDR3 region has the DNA TGTGCCAGCAGCTTACGGGACGGATTCTACGAGCAGTACTTC. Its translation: CASSLRDGFYEQYF.

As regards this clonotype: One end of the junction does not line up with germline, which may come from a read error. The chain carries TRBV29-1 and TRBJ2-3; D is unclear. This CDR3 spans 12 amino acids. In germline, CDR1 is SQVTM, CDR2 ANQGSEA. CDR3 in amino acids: CSVDLSTDMQYF. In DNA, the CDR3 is TGCAGCGTTGACCTGAGCACAGATATGCAGTATTTT.

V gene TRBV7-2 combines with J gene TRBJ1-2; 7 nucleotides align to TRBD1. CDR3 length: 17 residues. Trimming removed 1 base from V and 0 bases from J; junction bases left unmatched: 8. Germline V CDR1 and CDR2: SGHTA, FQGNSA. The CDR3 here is CASSLVAGGASNYGYTF. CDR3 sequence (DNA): TGTGCCAGCAGCTTAGTGGCAGGGGGAGCTTCTAACTATGGCTACACCTTC.

The CDR3 spells CASSLPGQGYGYTF. The CDR3 DNA is TGTGCCAGCAGTTTACCGGGACAGGGATATGGCTACACCTTC. The chain employs TRBV28 and TRBJ1-2; 9 bases align to TRBD1. Germline V gene sequence: CDR1 MDHEN, CDR2 SYDVKM. The CDR3 length is 14 residues. V trimming: 2 bases; J trimming: 5 bases; junction bases outside the gene matches: 3.

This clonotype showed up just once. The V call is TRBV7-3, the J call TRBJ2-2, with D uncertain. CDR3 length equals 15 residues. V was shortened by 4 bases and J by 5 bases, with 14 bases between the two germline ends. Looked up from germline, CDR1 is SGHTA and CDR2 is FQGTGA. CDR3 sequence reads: CASSSFIWGTGELFF. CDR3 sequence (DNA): TGTGCCAGCAGCTCATTCATCTGGGGAACCGGGGAGCTGTTTTTT.